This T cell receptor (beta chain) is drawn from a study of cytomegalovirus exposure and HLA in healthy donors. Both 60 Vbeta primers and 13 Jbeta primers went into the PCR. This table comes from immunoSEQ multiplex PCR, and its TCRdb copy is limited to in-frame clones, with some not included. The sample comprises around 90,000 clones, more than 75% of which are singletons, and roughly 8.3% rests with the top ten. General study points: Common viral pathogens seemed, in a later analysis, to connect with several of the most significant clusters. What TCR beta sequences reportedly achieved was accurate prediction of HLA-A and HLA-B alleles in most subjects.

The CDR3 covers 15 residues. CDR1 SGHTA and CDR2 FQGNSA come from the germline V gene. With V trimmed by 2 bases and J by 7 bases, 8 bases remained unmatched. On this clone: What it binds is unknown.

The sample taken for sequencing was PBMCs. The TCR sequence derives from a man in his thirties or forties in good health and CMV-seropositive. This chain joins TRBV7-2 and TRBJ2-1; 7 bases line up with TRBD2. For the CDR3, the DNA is TGTGCCAGCAGCTTATCGGGAGGAAGAAGGAATGAGCAGTTCTTC. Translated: CASSLSGGRRNEQFF.